This T cell receptor (beta chain) was captured by sequencing in a study of naive and memory T cell subsets. The CDR3 is 16 residues long. Germline values: CDR1 LGHNA, CDR2 YNFKEQ. V gave up 0 bases and J gave up 0 bases; unmatched junction bases: 3. CD4 T cells were positively selected, then CD8 T cells from the CD4-negative fraction. There are a few counts of this clonotype. Its antigen is unknown. Two oligonucleotides, mixed equimolar, formed the beta constant-region primer covering TRBC1 and TRBC2. The cDNA 3' end received a ligated single-stranded oligonucleotide carrying the SP2 primer and a 12-nucleotide UMI. TCRdb re-analysed the UMI-ligation and nested PCR reads in MiXCR, keeping a single row per CDR3 protein. The sample includes 81,000 or so distinct CDR3 sequences, over 7% of them seen just once. Study-level points and caveats: Clonotypes are single alpha or beta chains, not paired receptors. From naive to CM, EM and EMRA, diversity decreased and Gini increased.

This chain joins TRBV4-2 and TRBJ2-7, with 9 bases identical to TRBD2. The sequencing input was central memory CD4+ T cells from blood. The receptor comes from a human donor in good health. CDR3 nucleotides: TGTGCCAGCAGCCAAGAGGCGGGGGGGTACTCCTACGAGCAGTACTTC. Its translation: CASSQEAGGYSYEQYF.